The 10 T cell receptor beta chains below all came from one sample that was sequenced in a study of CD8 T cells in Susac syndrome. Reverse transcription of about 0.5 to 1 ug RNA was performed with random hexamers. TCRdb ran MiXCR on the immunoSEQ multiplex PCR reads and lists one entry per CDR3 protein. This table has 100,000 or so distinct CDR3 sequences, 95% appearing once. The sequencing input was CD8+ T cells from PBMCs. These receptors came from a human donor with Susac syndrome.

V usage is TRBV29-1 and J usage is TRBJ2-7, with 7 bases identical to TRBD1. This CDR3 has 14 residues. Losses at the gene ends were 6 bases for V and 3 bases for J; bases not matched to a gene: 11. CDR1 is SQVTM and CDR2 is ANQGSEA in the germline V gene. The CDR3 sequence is CSVTGRQGVYEQYF. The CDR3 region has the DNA TGCAGCGTCACTGGGCGGCAGGGGGTCTACGAGCAGTACTTC.

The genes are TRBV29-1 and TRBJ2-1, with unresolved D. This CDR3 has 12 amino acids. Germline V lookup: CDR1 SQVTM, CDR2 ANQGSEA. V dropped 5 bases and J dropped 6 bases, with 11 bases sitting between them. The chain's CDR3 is CSVKGLGNEQFF. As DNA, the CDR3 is TGCAGCGTTAAGGGCTTGGGCAATGAGCAGTTCTTC.

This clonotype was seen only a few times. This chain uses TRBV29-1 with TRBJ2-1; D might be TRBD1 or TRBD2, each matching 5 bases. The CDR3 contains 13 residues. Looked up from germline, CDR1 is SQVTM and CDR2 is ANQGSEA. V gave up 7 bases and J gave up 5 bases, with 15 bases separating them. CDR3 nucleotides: TGCAGCGCCGATACCGGGACCCACAATGAGCAGTTCTTC. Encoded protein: CSADTGTHNEQFF.

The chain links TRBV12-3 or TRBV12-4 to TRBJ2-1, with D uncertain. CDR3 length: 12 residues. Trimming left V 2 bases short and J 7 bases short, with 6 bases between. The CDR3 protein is CASSLSANEQFF. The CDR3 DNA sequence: TGTGCCAGCAGTTTATCAGCAAATGAGCAGTTCTTC.

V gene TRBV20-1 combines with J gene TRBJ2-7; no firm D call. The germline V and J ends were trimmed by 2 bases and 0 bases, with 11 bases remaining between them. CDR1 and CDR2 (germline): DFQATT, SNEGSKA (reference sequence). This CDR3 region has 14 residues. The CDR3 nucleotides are TGCAGTGCTAGAAGGATGAGCGACTCCTACGAGCAGTACTTC. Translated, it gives CSARRMSDSYEQYF.

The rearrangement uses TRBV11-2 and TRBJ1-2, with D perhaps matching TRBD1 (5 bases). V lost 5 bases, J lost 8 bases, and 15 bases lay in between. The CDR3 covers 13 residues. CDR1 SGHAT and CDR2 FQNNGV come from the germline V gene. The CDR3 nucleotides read TGTGCCAGCAGCGGTGGGGGGACGGAAGGCTACACCTTC. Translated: CASSGGGTEGYTF.

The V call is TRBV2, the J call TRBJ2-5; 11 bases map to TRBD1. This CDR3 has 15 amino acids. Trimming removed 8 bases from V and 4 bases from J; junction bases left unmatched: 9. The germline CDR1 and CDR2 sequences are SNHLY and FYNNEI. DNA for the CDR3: TGTGCCAGCGAGTCCCTTGGGACAGGGGGAGAGACCCAGTACTTC. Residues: CASESLGTGGETQYF.

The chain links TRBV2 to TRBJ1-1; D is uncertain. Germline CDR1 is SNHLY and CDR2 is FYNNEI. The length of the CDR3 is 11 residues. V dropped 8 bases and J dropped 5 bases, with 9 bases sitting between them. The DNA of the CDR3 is TGTGCCAGCCTTTGGGGAACTGAAGCTTTCTTT. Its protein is CASLWGTEAFF.

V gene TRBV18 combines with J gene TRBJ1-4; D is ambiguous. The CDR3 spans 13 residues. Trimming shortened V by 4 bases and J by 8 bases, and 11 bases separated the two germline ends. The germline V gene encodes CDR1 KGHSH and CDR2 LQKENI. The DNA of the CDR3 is TGTGCCAGCTCACAGGGCCTGAGAGAAAAACTGTTTTTT. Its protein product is CASSQGLREKLFF.

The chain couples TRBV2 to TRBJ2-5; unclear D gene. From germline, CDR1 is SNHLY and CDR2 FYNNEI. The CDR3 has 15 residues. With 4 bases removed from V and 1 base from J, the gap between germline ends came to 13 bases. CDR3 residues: CASSGTARAQETQYF. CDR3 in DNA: TGTGCCAGCAGTGGGACCGCCCGCGCCCAAGAGACCCAGTACTTC. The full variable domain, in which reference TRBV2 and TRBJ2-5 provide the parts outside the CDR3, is EPEVTQTPSHQVTQMGQEVILRCVPISNHLYFYWYRQILGQKVEFLVSFYNNEISEKSEIFDDQFSVERPDGSNFTLKIRSTKLEDSAMYFCASSGTARAQETQYFGPGTRLLVL.